These 13 T cell receptor beta chains were sequenced from one sample in a study of regulatory T cells in long-lasting Graves disease (dated by TCRdb to 2020 to 2023). The time point label on this specimen signifies: persistent/refractory GD, antithyroid drugs over 5 years with positive TRAb. For both TCR sequencing and RNA sequencing, RNA was extracted from PBMCs using TRIzol. Library creation used multiplex PCR. The data were produced on an Illumina HiSeq 4000. iRepertoire HTBI primers and Arm-PCR amplification of CDR3 regions were used to construct TCR beta libraries. In-frame beta chains were kept once TCRdb had trimmed the public reads at Q25 with fastp and called clones with MiXCR. Rows with one shared CDR3 protein collapse into an entry with the most common genes and DNA. Counted in this sample were under 450,000 distinct CDR3 sequences; roughly 24% of them appeared once. Clones ranked in the top ten supply around 30% of the sample.

Sample: peripheral blood mononuclear cells (PBMCs), taken when the disease was refractory, from a patient treated with antithyroid drugs. The receptors here all came from a woman between 40 and 55 years old with Graves disease. Donor details come from another sample of the same person, matched by shared clones.

This clonotype occurred a few times. This chain uses TRBV7-2 with TRBJ2-7; D unclear. V was cut by 1 base and J by 0 bases, with 10 bases left in between. CDR3 size: 15 residues. Germline CDR1 and CDR2: SGHTA and FQGNSA. CDR3 sequence reads: CASSLELLSSYEQYF. The CDR3 DNA is TGTGCCAGCAGCTTAGAACTGTTGAGCTCCTACGAGCAGTACTTC.

This clonotype was seen just once. No conserved phenylalanine or tryptophan ends this CDR3, so it is likely a read error. The rearrangement links TRBV6-2 or TRBV6-3 to TRBJ2-6, with TRBD1 matching 9 bases. The CDR3 loop spans 15 amino acids. Germline values: CDR1 MNHEY, CDR2 SVGEGT. The V and J ends lost 9 bases and 0 bases, in that order; junction bases with no gene match: 3. The CDR3 here is CASGTGPSGANVLTL. For the CDR3, the DNA is TGTGCCAGTGGGACAGGGCCCTCTGGGGCCAACGTCCTGACTCTC.

This clonotype occurred a few times. The chain combines TRBV30 with TRBJ2-7; D not resolved. The length of the CDR3 is 11 residues. Germline CDR1 and CDR2: GTSNPN and SVGIG (reference sequence). The ends were cut back, 0 bases at V and 6 bases at J, with 6 bases in the middle. Here the CDR3 DNA reads TGTGCCTGGAGTGTACGAATCGAGCAGTACTTC. This sequence encodes CAWSVRIEQYF.

Comment on this clonotype: A far larger clone lies a single base away; this is likely a read error. The chain employs TRBV11-2 and TRBJ2-5; D unclear. The J call may be incorrect, as the DNA end agrees better with TRBJ2-7. Germline V lookup: CDR1 SGHAT, CDR2 FQNNGV. The CDR3 sequence is 13 residues long. The CDR3 nucleotides are TGTGCCAGCAGCAACTTCAGGCGAGACGAGCAGTACTTC. Translating it yields CASSNFRRDEQYF.

This clonotype appeared many times. The rearrangement links TRBV6-1 to TRBJ1-3, with 7 bases fitting TRBD1. The CDR3 loop spans 15 amino acids. Germline CDR1 reads MNHNS; CDR2 reads SASEGT. V shed 6 bases and J 3 bases; nucleotides not matched to a gene: 8. The CDR3 is CASSFDRAVGNTIYF. The CDR3 coding sequence is TGTGCCAGCAGCTTCGACAGGGCGGTTGGAAACACCATATATTTT.

The chain uses TRBV11-2 and TRBJ2-7; the D gene is possibly TRBD1 (5 bases). The CDR3 covers 16 residues. CDR1 is SGHAT, CDR2 FQNNGV, per germline. V was clipped by 5 bases and J by 6 bases, with 23 bases between them. CDR3 sequence (DNA): TGTGCCAGCAGCACTCGGCAGGGCGGCATCATCGGCGAGCAGTACTTC. Its protein is CASSTRQGGIIGEQYF.

CDR3 loop: CASSLDGLAGYNEQFF. The CDR3 DNA follows: TGTGCCAGCAGTCTCGACGGACTAGCGGGATACAATGAGCAGTTCTTC. This rearrangement joins TRBV28 to TRBJ2-1; 12 bases agree with TRBD2. Trimming cost V 5 bases and J 4 bases; bases outside gene matches: 6. The germline gives CDR1 MDHEN, CDR2 SYDVKM. This CDR3 is 16 amino acids long.

Concerning this clonotype itself: At one end, the junction sequence differs from germline, possibly due to a read error. The chain couples TRBV4-1 to TRBJ2-3; the match to TRBD2 covers 7 bases. This CDR3 is built from 15 residues. The germline gives CDR1 MGHRA, CDR2 YSYEKL. The CDR3 is CASSEERDSTDTQYF. The CDR3 DNA sequence: TGCGCCAGCAGCGAAGAGCGGGATAGCACAGATACGCAGTATTTT.

The gene calls are TRBV14 and TRBJ1-2; TRBD1 might be the D (6 bases). Trimming shortened V by 0 bases and J by 7 bases, and 18 bases separated the two germline ends. There are 16 residues in the CDR3. Germline lookup yields CDR1 SGHDN and CDR2 FVKESK. The CDR3 DNA reads TGTGCCAGCAGCCAAGACCAAGGGGGACTGGCTATTGGCTACACCTTC. This codes for CASSQDQGGLAIGYTF. The whole variable domain, remainder taken from reference TRBV14 and TRBJ1-2, is EAGVTQFPSHSVIEKGQTVTLRCDPISGHDNLYWYRRVMGKEIKFLLHFVKESKQDESGMPNNRFLAERTGGTYSTLKVQPAELEDSGVYFCASSQDQGGLAIGYTFGSGTRLTVV.

The chain employs TRBV3-1 and TRBJ2-7; D gene uncertain. CDR1 and CDR2 (germline): LGHDT, YNNKEL (reference sequence). V gave up 5 bases and J gave up 2 bases, with 13 bases separating them. This CDR3 region has 14 residues. The CDR3 DNA follows: TGTGCCAGCAGCGTAGACACGGCGACCTACGAGCAGTACTTC. As protein: CASSVDTATYEQYF.

The chain joins TRBV29-1 to TRBJ2-5, with 7 bases matching TRBD2. The CDR3 runs to 12 residues. Germline loops: CDR1 SQVTM, CDR2 ANQGSEA. V lost 4 bases, J lost 7 bases, and 6 bases stayed unmatched. For the CDR3, the DNA is TGCAGCGTTGCGGCGGGAGACGGGACCCAGTACTTC. Translation: CSVAAGDGTQYF.

This chain links TRBV29-1 with TRBJ2-1, with D hard to call. Trimming pared 2 bases from V and 2 bases from J, leaving 13 bases between. CDR1 and CDR2 (germline): SQVTM, ANQGSEA. This CDR3 region has 15 residues. The CDR3 sequence is CSVELWQPTYNEQFF. CDR3 sequence (DNA): TGCAGCGTTGAACTTTGGCAGCCGACCTACAATGAGCAGTTCTTC.

This clonotype was observed many times. The chain employs TRBV2 and TRBJ1-1; D not resolved. The V gene lost 10 bases and the J gene lost 0 bases, with 15 bases spanning the gap. CDR3 length: 14 residues. Germline assignment: CDR1 SNHLY and CDR2 FYNNEI. CDR3 sequence reads: CANARDAMNTEAFF. CDR3 nucleotides: TGTGCCAACGCTCGGGATGCGATGAACACTGAAGCTTTCTTT.